Each of the 5 T cell receptor beta chains below was sequenced from the same sample in a study of T cells expressing NK-cell markers. Following a re-call of the 5' RACE reads, TCRdb has one entry per CDR3 protein and lacks DNA. The repertoire table contains about 390,000 distinct CDR3 sequences. The sample taken for sequencing was blood T cells: a sorted CD56 or NKG2C T cell subset, CD4+ or CD8+ T cells, or bulk PBMC T cells (not recorded which). Receptors were obtained from a woman between 50 and 59 years old in good health.

The chain links TRBV4-2 to TRBJ2-1; TCRdb calls TRBD2, which cannot be checked without DNA. The CDR3 totals 16 residues. Germline V gene data show CDR1 as LGHNA and CDR2 as YNFKEQ. The CDR3 here is CASSQDFTGGRVEQFF.

J is TRBJ1-1 and V is TRBV19; the D call from TCRdb, TRBD1, cannot be confirmed without DNA. The CDR3 spans 14 residues. Per the germline V gene, CDR1 is LNHDA and CDR2 is SQIVND (reference sequence). The CDR3 is CARKTGMENTEAFF.

The genes are TRBV6-1 and TRBJ1-4; TCRdb's D gene call, TRBD1, goes unchecked for lack of DNA. The CDR3 extends over 14 amino acids. CDR1 and CDR2 from the germline V gene are MNHNS and SASEGT. The CDR3 spells CASSEGRSNEKLFF.

This chain connects TRBV12-3 or TRBV12-4 to TRBJ2-1; TCRdb indicates TRBD1, and absent DNA this call remains unverified. The CDR3 is made up of 15 amino acids. The CDR3 is CASSNRESFYNEQFF.

The CDR3 spells CAISDGTSGSLTDTQYF. The chain recombines TRBV10-3 with TRBJ2-3; the TCRdb call, TRBD2, lacks DNA for checking. Germline V CDR1 and CDR2: ENHRY, SYGVKD. The CDR3 covers 17 residues.